Below are 27 T cell receptor beta chains sequenced from a single sample in a study of blood T cell repertoires in COVID-19. Data came from immunoSEQ multiplex PCR; TCRdb stores just in-frame clones and leaves some out. Of roughly 120,000 clones in the sample, around nine tenths are singletons; the top ten hold roughly 2%. Sequences were obtained from peripheral blood. These receptors came from a man in his fifties or sixties with COVID-19, enrolled during active disease.

V gene TRBV5-1 combines with J gene TRBJ2-2; 7 bases align to TRBD1. CDR1 SGHRS and CDR2 YFSETQ come from the germline V gene. The V gene end was trimmed by 4 bases and the J gene end by 5 bases; junction bases not matched to a gene: 11. This CDR3 comprises 16 residues. CDR3 DNA: TGCGCCAGCAGCCCTACAGGGGTAATGGTTACCGGGGAGCTGTTTTTT. This encodes CASSPTGVMVTGELFF.

V is TRBV2 and J is TRBJ1-1, with TRBD1 as a possible D gene (5 bases). CDR1 and CDR2 (germline): SNHLY, FYNNEI. V was cut by 7 bases and J by 0 bases, with 15 bases left in between. The CDR3 is made up of 15 amino acids. The CDR3 loop is CASIPPTGVNTEAFF. The CDR3 bases are TGTGCCAGCATCCCCCCCACAGGAGTGAACACTGAAGCTTTCTTT. Combining the CDR3 with reference TRBV2 and TRBJ1-1 gives the whole variable domain EPEVTQTPSHQVTQMGQEVILRCVPISNHLYFYWYRQILGQKVEFLVSFYNNEISEKSEIFDDQFSVERPDGSNFTLKIRSTKLEDSAMYFCASIPPTGVNTEAFFGQGTRLTVV.

The chain employs TRBV29-1 and TRBJ2-2; 7 bases map to TRBD2. V shed 6 bases and J 3 bases; nucleotides not matched to a gene: 4. This CDR3 contains 13 residues. The germline V gene encodes CDR1 SQVTM and CDR2 ANQGSEA. The CDR3 here is CSVSGTYTGELFF. CDR3 DNA sequence: TGCAGCGTCAGCGGGACCTACACCGGGGAGCTGTTTTTT.

The rearrangement links TRBV19 to TRBJ2-3; 13 bases map to TRBD2. The CDR3 length is 15 residues. The V segment lost 8 bases and the J segment 2 bases; nucleotides outside the gene matches: 4. Germline loops: CDR1 LNHDA, CDR2 SQIVND (reference sequence). As DNA, the CDR3 is TGTGCCAGTGCAACTAGCGGGAGGGACACAGATACGCAGTATTTT. Residues: CASATSGRDTDTQYF.

This chain joins TRBV5-6 and TRBJ2-2; perhaps TRBD1 as D (5 bases). Germline V lookup: CDR1 SGHDT, CDR2 YYEEEE. Trimming cost V 0 bases and J 4 bases, with 7 bases left between them. This CDR3 has 14 amino acids. CDR3 region: CASSLGGLTGELFF. CDR3 DNA sequence: TGTGCCAGCAGCTTGGGGGGCCTCACCGGGGAGCTGTTTTTT.

The chain employs TRBV2 and TRBJ1-2; tentatively, D is TRBD1 (5 bases). From germline, CDR1 is SNHLY and CDR2 FYNNEI. Trimming stripped 1 base from V and 6 bases from J, with 15 bases between. The CDR3 spans 15 residues. The CDR3 DNA follows: TGTGCCAGCAGTGAAGTGCGGCGGGGGGGAGATGGCTACACCTTC. Its translation: CASSEVRRGGDGYTF.

The chain joins TRBV10-2 to TRBJ2-5; D uncertain. V was clipped by 3 bases and J by 2 bases, with 10 bases between them. CDR1 WSHSY and CDR2 SAAADI come from the germline V gene. This CDR3 has 14 residues. The CDR3 DNA is TGCGCCAGCAGTGAAAGCTTCGTACAAGAGACCCAGTACTTC. Translated, it gives CASSESFVQETQYF.

The rearrangement joins TRBV6-6 to TRBJ2-2, with D perhaps TRBD1 (5 bases). This CDR3 is built from 16 residues. CDR1 and CDR2 from the germline V gene are MNHNY and SVGAGI (reference sequence). Deletions cut 2 bases from V and 8 bases from J, with 18 bases between. The CDR3 spells CASSYQGSLAQGELFF. CDR3 coding DNA: TGTGCCAGCAGTTACCAGGGTAGCCTCGCCCAGGGGGAGCTGTTTTTT.

The chain couples TRBV15 to TRBJ2-1, with 13 bases fitting TRBD2. Per the germline V gene, CDR1 is LNHNV and CDR2 is YYDKDF (reference sequence). V lost 3 bases to trimming and J lost 7 bases; unmatched junction nucleotides: 18. CDR3 size: 20 residues. The CDR3 reads CATSREPATTLAGGGNEQFF. CDR3 nucleotide sequence: TGTGCCACCAGCAGGGAACCTGCCACTACACTAGCGGGAGGGGGTAATGAGCAGTTCTTC. Drawing the rest from reference TRBV15 and TRBJ2-1, the complete variable domain is DAMVIQNPRYQVTQFGKPVTLSCSQTLNHNVMYWYQQKSSQAPKLLFHYYDKDFNNEADTPDNFQSRRPNTSFCFLDIRSPGLGDTAMYLCATSREPATTLAGGGNEQFFGPGTRLTVL.

This clone was detected only once. This chain connects TRBV3-1 (or the pseudogene TRBV3-2) to TRBJ2-3, with D possibly TRBD2 on 6 matching bases. Between the trimmed V and J ends, which lost 1 base and 4 bases, there was a span of 9 bases. This CDR3 is built from 14 residues. CDR1 and CDR2 from the germline V gene are LGHDT and YNNKEL (reference sequence). CDR3 loop: CASSQGRGADTQYF. For the CDR3, the DNA is TGTGCCAGCAGCCAAGGGCGGGGCGCAGATACGCAGTATTTT.

This chain joins TRBV19 and TRBJ2-1; 9 bases map to TRBD1. Germline V gene data show CDR1 as LNHDA and CDR2 as SQIVND (reference sequence). J was trimmed by 3 bases and V by 5 bases; bases with no gene match: 2. This CDR3 is built from 14 residues. The CDR3 DNA reads as TGTGCCAGTAGTGGGGGACAGGGCTACAATGAGCAGTTCTTC. Translating gives CASSGGQGYNEQFF.

The V call is TRBV19, the J call TRBJ2-5; 11 positions match TRBD1. CDR1 LNHDA and CDR2 SQIVND come from the germline V gene (reference sequence). The junction had 10 bases not matched to a gene; V was cut back by 5 bases and J by 5 bases. The CDR3 is 16 amino acids. Written as DNA, the CDR3 is TGTGCCAGTAGTCTTAGTGGACAGGGGGCGAGGGAGACCCAGTACTTC. Translating it yields CASSLSGQGARETQYF.

The chain links TRBV24-1 to TRBJ1-2; possible D gene TRBD1, 5 bases. CDR3 size: 13 residues. The V and J ends lost 5 bases and 4 bases respectively, with 10 bases between them. Germline V gene sequence: CDR1 KGHDR, CDR2 SFDVKD. CDR3 sequence reads: CATSGQGTYGYTF. Here the CDR3 DNA reads TGTGCCACCAGTGGTCAGGGTACCTATGGCTACACCTTC.

The chain employs TRBV5-1 and TRBJ2-5; the match to TRBD1 covers 7 bases. Germline V CDR1 and CDR2: SGHRS, YFSETQ. J gave up 3 bases and V 4 bases, and 6 bases lay outside the gene matches. This CDR3 is built from 14 residues. This CDR3 reads CASSKGTAEETQYF. The CDR3 DNA follows: TGCGCCAGCAGCAAGGGGACAGCGGAAGAGACCCAGTACTTC.

This sequence joins TRBV5-1 and TRBJ2-7; weak D call: TRBD2 (5 bases). The V end lost 4 bases, the J end lost 2 bases, and 13 bases lay between the germline ends. The germline V gene has CDR1 SGHRS and CDR2 YFSETQ. CDR3 length: 14 amino acids. CDR3 protein: CASSPTTGTYEQYF. The DNA for the CDR3 is TGCGCCAGCAGCCCGACGACCGGGACCTACGAGCAGTACTTC.

The chain links TRBV28 to TRBJ1-1; perhaps TRBD1 as D (5 bases). Trimming shortened V by 2 bases and J by 7 bases, and 8 bases separated the two germline ends. CDR3 length: 12 residues. CDR1 is MDHEN and CDR2 is SYDVKM in the germline V gene. The CDR3 sequence is CASSLPGFEAFF. In nucleotides, the CDR3 is TGTGCCAGCAGTTTACCAGGGTTTGAAGCTTTCTTT.

The V and J genes are TRBV6-2 or TRBV6-3 and TRBJ2-6, with D maybe TRBD2 (7 bases). V was shortened by 2 bases and J by 4 bases, with 12 bases between the two germline ends. Germline V gene sequence: CDR1 MNHEY, CDR2 SVGEGT. The CDR3 sequence is 16 residues long. CDR3 in DNA: TGTGCCAGCAGTTACATCGGGGGGCACGGGGCCAACGTCCTGACTTTC. Translated, it gives CASSYIGGHGANVLTF.

V is TRBV6-2 or TRBV6-3 and J is TRBJ2-3, with D perhaps TRBD1 (6 bases). Germline V gives CDR1 MNHEY, CDR2 SVGEGT. The CDR3 length is 15 residues. The V gene lost 6 bases and the J gene lost 2 bases, with 15 bases spanning the gap. CDR3 DNA sequence: TGTGCCAGCAGCCGGCCGGGACACATCACAGATACGCAGTATTTT. Amino acids: CASSRPGHITDTQYF.

The chain combines TRBV4-1 with TRBJ2-7; TRBD1 agrees at 11 bases. Germline assignment: CDR1 MGHRA and CDR2 YSYEKL. Losses at the gene ends were 4 bases for V and 5 bases for J; bases not matched to a gene: 4. The CDR3 sequence is 14 residues long. The CDR3 DNA reads TGCGCCAGCAGCCCCGGGACAGGGGGGGACGAGCAGTACTTC. Encoded protein: CASSPGTGGDEQYF.

The CDR3 reads CASSSRGGTDTQYF. DNA for the CDR3: TGTGCCAGCAGTTCCAGGGGGGGCACAGATACGCAGTATTTT. This sequence joins TRBV28 and TRBJ2-3, with D maybe TRBD1 (7 bases). The CDR3 is 14 amino acids. Germline loops: CDR1 MDHEN, CDR2 SYDVKM. V gave up 4 bases and J gave up 1 base, with 9 bases separating them.

This chain links TRBV12-3 or TRBV12-4 with TRBJ2-7; D might be TRBD2 (5 bases). Trimming left V 1 base short and J 2 bases short, with 6 bases between. The CDR3 contains 13 residues. Written as DNA, the CDR3 is TGTGCCAGCAGTTTAGGGACTCCCTACGAGCAGTACGTC. Its translation: CASSLGTPYEQYV.

The chain combines TRBV4-1 with TRBJ1-2; D remains unclear. This CDR3 is built from 16 residues. V gave up 0 bases and J gave up 1 base, with 12 bases separating them. Germline-derived CDR1 and CDR2 are MGHRA and YSYEKL. This CDR3 reads CASSQENGGNNYGYTF. The CDR3 DNA reads as TGCGCCAGCAGCCAAGAAAATGGCGGGAATAACTATGGCTACACCTTC.

This clone was recorded only once. V is TRBV10-3 and J is TRBJ1-1, with 10 bases fitting TRBD1. The J segment lost 11 bases and the V segment lost 2 bases, leaving 5 bases of the junction unmatched. Germline CDR1 reads ENHRY; CDR2 reads SYGVKD. This CDR3 spans 13 amino acids. The CDR3 here is CAISEADRGRAFF. CDR3 bases: TGTGCCATCAGTGAGGCAGACAGGGGGCGGGCTTTCTTT.

The V and J genes are TRBV5-5 and TRBJ2-3; 9 nucleotides line up with TRBD1. Trimming cost V 4 bases and J 6 bases; bases outside gene matches: 0. CDR1 is SGHKS, CDR2 YYEKEE, per germline (reference sequence). This CDR3 is built from 12 residues. The CDR3 sequence: CASSGQGDTQYF. The DNA of the CDR3 is TGTGCCAGCAGCGGACAGGGGGATACGCAGTATTTT.

J is TRBJ1-6 and V is TRBV7-9, with D hard to call. CDR1 and CDR2 (germline): SEHNR, FQNEAQ (reference sequence). The CDR3 extends over 12 amino acids. Trimming took off 3 bases at V and 8 bases at J, with 5 bases between the two ends. This CDR3 is CASSFGDSPLHF. CDR3 DNA: TGTGCCAGCAGCTTCGGGGATTCACCCCTCCACTTT.

V gene TRBV20-1 combines with J gene TRBJ1-2; D gene uncertain. V lost 3 bases to trimming and J lost 0 bases, with 8 bases between them. CDR1 DFQATT and CDR2 SNEGSKA come from the germline V gene (reference sequence). The CDR3 spans 13 residues. The CDR3 sequence: CSASTGTNYGYTF. CDR3 in DNA: TGCAGTGCTAGTACCGGGACTAACTATGGCTACACCTTC.

This clone occurred once. The rearrangement uses TRBV20-1 and TRBJ2-6; 9 bases match TRBD2. Germline trimming cut 3 bases from V and 1 base from J; bases unmatched to any gene: 10. This CDR3 has 18 amino acids. CDR1 DFQATT and CDR2 SNEGSKA come from the germline V gene (reference sequence). As DNA, the CDR3 is TGCAGTGCTAGTAATAGCGGGGGTGGCCCTTCTGGGGCCAACGTCCTGACTTTC. Translating it yields CSASNSGGGPSGANVLTF.